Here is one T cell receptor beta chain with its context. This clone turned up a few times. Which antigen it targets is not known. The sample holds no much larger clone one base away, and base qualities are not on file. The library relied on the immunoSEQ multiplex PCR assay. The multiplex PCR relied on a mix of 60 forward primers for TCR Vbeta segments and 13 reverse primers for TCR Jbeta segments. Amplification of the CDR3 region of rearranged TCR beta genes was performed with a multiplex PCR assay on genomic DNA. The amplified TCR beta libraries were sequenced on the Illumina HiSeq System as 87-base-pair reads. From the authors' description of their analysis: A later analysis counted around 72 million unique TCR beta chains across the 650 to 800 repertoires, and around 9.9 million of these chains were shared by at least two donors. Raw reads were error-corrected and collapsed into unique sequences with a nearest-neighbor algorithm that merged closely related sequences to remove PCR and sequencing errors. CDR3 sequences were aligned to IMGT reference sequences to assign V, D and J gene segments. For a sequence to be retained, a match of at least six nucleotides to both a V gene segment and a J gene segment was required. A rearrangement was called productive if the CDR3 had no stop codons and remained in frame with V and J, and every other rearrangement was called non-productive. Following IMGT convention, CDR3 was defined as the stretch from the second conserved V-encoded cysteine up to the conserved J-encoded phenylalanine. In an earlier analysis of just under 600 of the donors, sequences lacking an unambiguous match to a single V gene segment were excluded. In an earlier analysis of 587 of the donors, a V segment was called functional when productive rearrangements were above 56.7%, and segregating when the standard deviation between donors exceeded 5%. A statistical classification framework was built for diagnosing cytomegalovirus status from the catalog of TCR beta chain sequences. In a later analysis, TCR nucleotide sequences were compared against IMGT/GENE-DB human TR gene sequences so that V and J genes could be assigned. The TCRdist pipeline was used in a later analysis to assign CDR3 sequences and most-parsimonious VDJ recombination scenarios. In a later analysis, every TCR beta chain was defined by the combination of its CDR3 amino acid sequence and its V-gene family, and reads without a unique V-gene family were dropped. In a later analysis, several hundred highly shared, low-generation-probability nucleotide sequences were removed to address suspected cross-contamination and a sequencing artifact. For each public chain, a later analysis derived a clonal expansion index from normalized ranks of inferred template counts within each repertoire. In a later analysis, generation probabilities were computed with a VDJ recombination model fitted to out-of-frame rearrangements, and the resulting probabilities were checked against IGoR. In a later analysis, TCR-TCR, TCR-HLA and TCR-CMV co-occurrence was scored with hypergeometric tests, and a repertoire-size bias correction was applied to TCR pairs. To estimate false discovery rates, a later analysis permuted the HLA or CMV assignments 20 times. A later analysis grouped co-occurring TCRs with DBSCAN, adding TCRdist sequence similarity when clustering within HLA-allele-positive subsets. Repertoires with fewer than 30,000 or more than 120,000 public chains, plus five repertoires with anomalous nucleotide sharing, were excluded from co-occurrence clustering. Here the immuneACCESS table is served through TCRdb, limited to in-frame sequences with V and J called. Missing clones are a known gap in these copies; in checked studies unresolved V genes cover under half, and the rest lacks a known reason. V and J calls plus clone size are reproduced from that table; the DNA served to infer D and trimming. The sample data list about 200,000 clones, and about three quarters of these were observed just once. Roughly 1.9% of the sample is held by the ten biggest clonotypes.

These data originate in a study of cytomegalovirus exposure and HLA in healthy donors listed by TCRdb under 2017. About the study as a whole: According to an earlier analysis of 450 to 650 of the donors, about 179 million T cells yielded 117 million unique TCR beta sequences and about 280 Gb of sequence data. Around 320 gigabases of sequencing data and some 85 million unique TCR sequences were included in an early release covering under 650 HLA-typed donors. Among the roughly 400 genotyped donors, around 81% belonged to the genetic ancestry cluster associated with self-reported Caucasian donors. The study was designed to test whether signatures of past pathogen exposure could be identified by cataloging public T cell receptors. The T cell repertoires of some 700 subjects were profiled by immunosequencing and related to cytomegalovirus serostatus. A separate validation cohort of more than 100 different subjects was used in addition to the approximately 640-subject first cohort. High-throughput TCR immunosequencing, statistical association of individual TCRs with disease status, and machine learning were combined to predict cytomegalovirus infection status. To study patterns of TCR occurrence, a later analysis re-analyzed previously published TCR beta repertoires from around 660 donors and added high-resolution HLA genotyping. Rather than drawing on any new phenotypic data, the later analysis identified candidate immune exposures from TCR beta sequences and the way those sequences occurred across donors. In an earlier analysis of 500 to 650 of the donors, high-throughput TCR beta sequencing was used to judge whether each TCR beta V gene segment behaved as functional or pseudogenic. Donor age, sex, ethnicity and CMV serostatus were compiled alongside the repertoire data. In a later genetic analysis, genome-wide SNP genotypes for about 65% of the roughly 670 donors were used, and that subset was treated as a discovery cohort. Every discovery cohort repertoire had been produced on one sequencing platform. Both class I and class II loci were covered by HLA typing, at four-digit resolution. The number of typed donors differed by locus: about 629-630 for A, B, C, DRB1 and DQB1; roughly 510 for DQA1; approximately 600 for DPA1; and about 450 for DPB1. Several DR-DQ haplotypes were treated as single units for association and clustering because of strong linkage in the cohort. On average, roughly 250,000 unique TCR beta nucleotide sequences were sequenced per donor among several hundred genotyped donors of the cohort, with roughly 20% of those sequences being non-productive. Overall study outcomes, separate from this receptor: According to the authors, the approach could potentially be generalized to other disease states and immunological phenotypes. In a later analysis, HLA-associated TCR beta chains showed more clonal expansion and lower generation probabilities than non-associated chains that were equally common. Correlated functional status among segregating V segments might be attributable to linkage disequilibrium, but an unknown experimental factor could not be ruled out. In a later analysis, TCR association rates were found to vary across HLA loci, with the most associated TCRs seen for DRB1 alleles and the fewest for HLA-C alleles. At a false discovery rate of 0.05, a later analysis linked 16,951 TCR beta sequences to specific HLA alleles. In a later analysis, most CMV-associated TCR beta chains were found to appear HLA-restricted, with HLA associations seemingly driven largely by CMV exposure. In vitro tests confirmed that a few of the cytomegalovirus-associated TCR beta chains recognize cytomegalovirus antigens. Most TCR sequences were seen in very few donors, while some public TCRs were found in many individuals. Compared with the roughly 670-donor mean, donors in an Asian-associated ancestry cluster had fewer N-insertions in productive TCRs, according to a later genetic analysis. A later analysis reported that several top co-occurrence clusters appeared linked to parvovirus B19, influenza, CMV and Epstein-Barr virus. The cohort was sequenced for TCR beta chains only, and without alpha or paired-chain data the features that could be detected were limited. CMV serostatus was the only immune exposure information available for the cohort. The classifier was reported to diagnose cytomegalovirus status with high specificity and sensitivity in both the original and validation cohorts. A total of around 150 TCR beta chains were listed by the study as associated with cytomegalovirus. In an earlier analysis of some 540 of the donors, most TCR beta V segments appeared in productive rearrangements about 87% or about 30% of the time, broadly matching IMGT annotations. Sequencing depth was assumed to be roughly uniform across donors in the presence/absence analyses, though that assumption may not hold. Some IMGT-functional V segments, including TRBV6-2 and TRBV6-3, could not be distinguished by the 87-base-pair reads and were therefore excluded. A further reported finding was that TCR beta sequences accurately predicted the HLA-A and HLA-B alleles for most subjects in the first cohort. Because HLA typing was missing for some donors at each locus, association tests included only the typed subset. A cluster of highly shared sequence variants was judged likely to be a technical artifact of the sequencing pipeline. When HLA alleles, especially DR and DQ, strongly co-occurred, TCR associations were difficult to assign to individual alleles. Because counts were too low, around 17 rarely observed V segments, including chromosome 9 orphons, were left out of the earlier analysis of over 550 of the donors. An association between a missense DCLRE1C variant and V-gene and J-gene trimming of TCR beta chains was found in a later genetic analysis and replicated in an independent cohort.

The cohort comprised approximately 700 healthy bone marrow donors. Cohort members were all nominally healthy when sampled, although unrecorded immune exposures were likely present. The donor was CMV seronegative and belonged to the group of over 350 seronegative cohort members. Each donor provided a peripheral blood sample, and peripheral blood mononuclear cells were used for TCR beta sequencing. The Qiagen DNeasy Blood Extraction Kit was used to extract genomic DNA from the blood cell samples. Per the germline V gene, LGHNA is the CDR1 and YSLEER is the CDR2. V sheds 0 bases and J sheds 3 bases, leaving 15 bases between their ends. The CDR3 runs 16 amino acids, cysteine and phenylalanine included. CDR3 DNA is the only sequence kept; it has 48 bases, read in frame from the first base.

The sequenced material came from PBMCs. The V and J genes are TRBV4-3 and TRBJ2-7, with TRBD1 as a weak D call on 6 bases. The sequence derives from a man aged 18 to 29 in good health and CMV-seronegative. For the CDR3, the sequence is CASSQELGGYFYEQYF. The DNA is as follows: TGCGCCAGCAGCCAAGAACTTGGGGGCTACTTCTACGAGCAGTACTTC.